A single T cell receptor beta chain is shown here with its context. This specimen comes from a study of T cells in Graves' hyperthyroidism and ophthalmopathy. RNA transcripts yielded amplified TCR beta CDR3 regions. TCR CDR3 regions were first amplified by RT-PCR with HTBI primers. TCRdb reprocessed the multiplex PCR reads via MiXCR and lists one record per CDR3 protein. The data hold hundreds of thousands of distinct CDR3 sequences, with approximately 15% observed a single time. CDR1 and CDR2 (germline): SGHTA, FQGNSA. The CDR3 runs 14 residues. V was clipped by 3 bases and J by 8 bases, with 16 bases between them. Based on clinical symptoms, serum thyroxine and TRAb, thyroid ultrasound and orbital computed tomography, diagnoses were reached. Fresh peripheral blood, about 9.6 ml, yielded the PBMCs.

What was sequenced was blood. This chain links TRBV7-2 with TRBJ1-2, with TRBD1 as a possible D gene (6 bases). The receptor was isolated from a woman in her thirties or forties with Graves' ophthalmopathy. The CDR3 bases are TGTGCCAGCAGCTTGTTTTCAGGGGTAGAAGGCTACACCTTC. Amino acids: CASSLFSGVEGYTF.